A selection of T cell receptor beta chains follows, all from one sample in a study of T cell responses to AZD1222 COVID-19 vaccine. Here immunoSEQ multiplex PCR was the method, and the copy in TCRdb shows in-frame clones only, minus some. The repertoire holds some 110,000 clones, with around 91% as singletons. This sample comprised peripheral blood, obtained on day 0 of AZD1222 vaccination. The receptors were sampled from an adult in good health. Each CDR3 is given with its conserved first and last residue. D genes are given only for firm matches. Some rows mark clone size as missing; the rest say once, few, many or name a class of expanded clone.

v_gene,abundance,j_gene,d_gene,CDR3nt,CDR3aa
TRBV10-3,NA,TRBJ1-6,TRBD1,TGTGCCGCAACGGGACAGGGGAACTCACCCCTCCACTTT,CAATGQGNSPLHF
TRBV5-1,NA,TRBJ1-1,NA,TGCGCCAGCAGCCTGATGGGGTCGGACACTGAAGCTTTCTTT,CASSLMGSDTEAFF
TRBV7-9,NA,TRBJ1-2,TRBD1,TGTGCCAGCAGCTTCACCGGGACAGAGGGTTCCTATGGCTACACCTTC,CASSFTGTEGSYGYTF
TRBV19,NA,TRBJ2-1,TRBD1,TGTGCCAGTAGTATCGGTCAGACAGGGTTCTATGAGCAGTTCTTC,CASSIGQTGFYEQFF
TRBV7-2,NA,TRBJ1-2,NA,TGTGCCAGCAGCTTAGCAGGTTCCGGGGGCTACACCTTC,CASSLAGSGGYTF
TRBV12-5,NA,TRBJ1-1,NA,TGTGCTAGTGGTTTGCCCGGAGGGACGAACACTGAAGCTTTCTTT,CASGLPGGTNTEAFF
TRBV6-5,NA,TRBJ2-5,TRBD1,TGTGCCAGCAGCCCCGGGACAGGGTACCAAGAGACCCAGTACTTC,CASSPGTGYQETQYF
TRBV2,NA,TRBJ2-2,TRBD1,TGTGCCAGCACCCCAGGGGGCGCTGACACCGGGGAGCTGTTTTTT,CASTPGGADTGELFF
TRBV19,NA,TRBJ1-2,TRBD1,TGTGCCAGTAGGGGACAGGAACTCTATGGCTACACCTTC,CASRGQELYGYTF
TRBV12-5,NA,TRBJ2-5,TRBD2,TGTGCTAGTGGTCCCGGAGCGGGGGGGAGAGAGACCCAGTACTTC,CASGPGAGGRETQYF
TRBV12-3/TRBV12-4,NA,TRBJ1-2,TRBD1,TGTGCCAGCAGAACGGGACAGGGAGGTGGCTACACCTTC,CASRTGQGGGYTF
TRBV2,NA,TRBJ2-3,NA,TGTGCCAGCAAGAGAGTGGGGGTAATTTTT,CASKRVGVIF
TRBV2,once,TRBJ1-5,NA,TGTGCCAGCAGTCTAAATCAGCCCCAGCATTTT,CASSLNQPQHF
TRBV10-2,NA,TRBJ1-4,NA,TGCGCCAGCAGTGACGAGGGCAAACTGTTTTTT,CASSDEGKLFF
TRBV5-1,NA,TRBJ2-5,NA,TGCGCCAGCAGCAAAGGACAGACAGAAGAGACCCAGTACTTC,CASSKGQTEETQYF
TRBV11-2,NA,TRBJ1-1,NA,TGTGCCAGCAGCTTTGGTCAGGGAAGCACTGAAGCTTTCTTT,CASSFGQGSTEAFF
TRBV25-1,NA,TRBJ1-1,NA,TGTGCCAGCAGTCACGAAGGGGGTCTGGGCACTGAAGCTTTCTTT,CASSHEGGLGTEAFF
TRBV7-2,NA,TRBJ2-3,NA,TGTGCCAGCAGCTTATTCAGGGGTCTCGCAGATACGCAGTATTTT,CASSLFRGLADTQYF
TRBV10-3,NA,TRBJ1-6,NA,TGTGCCAATTACGCCGGTGATAATTCACCCCTCCACTTT,CANYAGDNSPLHF
TRBV6-5,NA,TRBJ1-2,NA,TGTGCCAGCAGTTCCAGGGCTGGTGGCTACACCTTC,CASSSRAGGYTF
TRBV5-1,NA,TRBJ2-7,TRBD2,TGCGCCAGCAGCTTGGGACTAGCGGGGGGCTACGAGCAGTACTTC,CASSLGLAGGYEQYF
TRBV12-3/TRBV12-4,NA,TRBJ1-2,NA,TGTGCCAGCAGTTGGGGAGGTTATGGCTACACCTTC,CASSWGGYGYTF
TRBV6-5,few,TRBJ1-2,NA,TGTGCCACCATCTCACAGGGAGGCTCCCCCGCTGGCTACACCTTC,CATISQGGSPAGYTF
TRBV23-1,NA,TRBJ2-7,NA,TGCGCCAGCACCCTGCCCCCCTTTTCGGGCGAGCAGTACTTC,CASTLPPFSGEQYF
TRBV4-1,once,TRBJ1-5,NA,TGCGCCAGCAGCCAAGGAATAGGGGGGAATCAGCCCCAGCATTTT,CASSQGIGGNQPQHF
TRBV6-1,NA,TRBJ1-2,TRBD1,TGTGCCAGCAGTGAACCGGGACAGGGTAACTATGGCTACACCTTC,CASSEPGQGNYGYTF
TRBV28,NA,TRBJ1-2,NA,TGTGCCAGCAGTTTAAACAACTATGGCTACACCTTC,CASSLNNYGYTF
TRBV19,NA,TRBJ2-5,NA,TGTGCCAGTAGTGTTGGGGTGCGAGAGACCCAGTACTTC,CASSVGVRETQYF
TRBV9,NA,TRBJ2-7,TRBD1,TGTGCCAGCAGCGCCCATGCCGGGACAGGGGGCAGCGAGCAGTACTTC,CASSAHAGTGGSEQYF
TRBV6-5,NA,TRBJ1-4,TRBD1,TGTGCCAGCAGAAACAGGGGATCAACTAATGAAAAACTGTTTTTT,CASRNRGSTNEKLFF
TRBV6-5,once,TRBJ1-2,NA,TGTGCCAGCAGTTACTCGGTCGTAAAGGGTCACGGCTACACCTTC,CASSYSVVKGHGYTF
TRBV29-1,NA,TRBJ1-2,NA,TGCAGCGTTGAATGGCCAGCTCCGCGGGATGGCTACACCTTC,CSVEWPAPRDGYTF
TRBV18,NA,TRBJ2-2,NA,TGTGCCAGCTCACCACTTCCTGCGACCGGGGAGCTGTTTTTT,CASSPLPATGELFF